The entry that follows covers one TCR beta chain sequence. This CDR3 is built from 16 residues. V lost 1 base, J lost 0 bases, and 10 bases lay in between. Germline CDR1 reads LNHNV; CDR2 reads YYDKDF (reference sequence). The sample belongs to a study of patients and donors after allogeneic stem cell transplantation. MiXCR was run by TCRdb on the RT-PCR reads, yielding one entry per CDR3 protein. The data show about 90,000 distinct CDR3 sequences, roughly 50% seen once. Sequencing used blood, either unsorted or a sorted T cell fraction (not recorded which). The chain couples TRBV15 to TRBJ1-3; tentative D call: TRBD1 (6 bases). This TCR was sampled from a human donor who was either an allogeneic HSCT recipient or a stem cell or donor lymphocyte infusion donor (not recorded which). It is not recorded whose cells these are; they may come from a transplant donor. Here the CDR3 DNA reads TGTGCCACCAGCAGAGGAGGACAGCTCTCTGGAAACACCATATATTTT. Translating it yields CATSRGGQLSGNTIYF.